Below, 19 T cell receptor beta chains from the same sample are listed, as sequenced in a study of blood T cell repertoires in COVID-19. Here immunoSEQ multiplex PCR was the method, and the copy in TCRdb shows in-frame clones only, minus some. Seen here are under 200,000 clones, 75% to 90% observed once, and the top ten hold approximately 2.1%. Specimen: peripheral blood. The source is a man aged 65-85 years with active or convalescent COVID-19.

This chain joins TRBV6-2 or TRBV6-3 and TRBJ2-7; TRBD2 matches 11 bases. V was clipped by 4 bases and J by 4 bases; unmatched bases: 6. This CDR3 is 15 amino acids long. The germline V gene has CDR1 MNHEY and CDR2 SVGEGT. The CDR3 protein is CASSSGLAGIYEQYF. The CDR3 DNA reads TGTGCCAGCAGTTCCGGACTAGCGGGCATTTACGAGCAGTACTTC.

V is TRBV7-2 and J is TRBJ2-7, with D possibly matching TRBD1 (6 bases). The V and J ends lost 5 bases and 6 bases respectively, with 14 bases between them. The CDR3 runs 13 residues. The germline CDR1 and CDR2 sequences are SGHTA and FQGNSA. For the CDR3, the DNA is TGTGCCAGCAGCACACAGGGTAAAGGCGAGCAGTACTTC. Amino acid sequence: CASSTQGKGEQYF.

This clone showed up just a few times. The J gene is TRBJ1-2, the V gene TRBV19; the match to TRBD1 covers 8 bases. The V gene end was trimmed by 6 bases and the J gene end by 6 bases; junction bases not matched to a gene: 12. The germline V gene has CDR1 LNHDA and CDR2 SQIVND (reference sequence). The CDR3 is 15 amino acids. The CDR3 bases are TGTGCCAGTAGGACCGATGGACAGGGAGTGAATGGCTACACCTTC. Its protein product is CASRTDGQGVNGYTF.

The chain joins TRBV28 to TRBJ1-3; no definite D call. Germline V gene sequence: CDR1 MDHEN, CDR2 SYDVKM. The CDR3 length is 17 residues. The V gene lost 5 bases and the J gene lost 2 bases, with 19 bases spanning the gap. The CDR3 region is CASSPSREARTGNTIYF. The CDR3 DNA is TGTGCCAGCAGTCCCTCTCGGGAGGCCCGGACTGGAAACACCATATATTTT. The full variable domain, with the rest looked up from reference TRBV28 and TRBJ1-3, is DVKVTQSSRYLVKRTGEKVFLECVQDMDHENMFWYRQDPGLGLRLIYFSYDVKMKEKGDIPEGYSVSREKKERFSLILESASTNQTSMYLCASSPSREARTGNTIYFGEGSWLTVV.

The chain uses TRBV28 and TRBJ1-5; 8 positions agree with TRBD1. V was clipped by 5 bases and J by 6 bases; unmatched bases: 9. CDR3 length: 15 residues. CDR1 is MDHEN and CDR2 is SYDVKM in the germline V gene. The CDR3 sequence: CASSQGQDVGQPQHF. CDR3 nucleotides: TGTGCCAGCAGTCAGGGACAGGATGTCGGTCAGCCCCAGCATTTT.

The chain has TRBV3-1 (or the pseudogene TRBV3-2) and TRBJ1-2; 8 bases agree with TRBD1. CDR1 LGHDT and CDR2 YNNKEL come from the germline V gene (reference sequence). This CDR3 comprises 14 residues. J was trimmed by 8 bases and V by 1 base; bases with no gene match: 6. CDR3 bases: TGTGCCAGCAGCCAAGCGGACAGGGATCGGGGCTACACCTTC. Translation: CASSQADRDRGYTF.

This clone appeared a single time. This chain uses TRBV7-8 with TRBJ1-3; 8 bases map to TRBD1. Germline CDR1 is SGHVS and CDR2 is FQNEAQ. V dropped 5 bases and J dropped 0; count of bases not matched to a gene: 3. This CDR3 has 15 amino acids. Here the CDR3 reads CASSLDRASGNTIYF. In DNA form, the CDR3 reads TGTGCCAGCAGCCTGGACAGGGCCTCTGGAAACACCATATATTTT. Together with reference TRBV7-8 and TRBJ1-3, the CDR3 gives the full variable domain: GAGVSQSPRYKVAKRGQDVALRCDPISGHVSLFWYQQALGQGPEFLTYFQNEAQLDKSGLPSDRFFAERPEGSVSTLKIQRTQQEDSAVYLCASSLDRASGNTIYFGEGSWLTVV.

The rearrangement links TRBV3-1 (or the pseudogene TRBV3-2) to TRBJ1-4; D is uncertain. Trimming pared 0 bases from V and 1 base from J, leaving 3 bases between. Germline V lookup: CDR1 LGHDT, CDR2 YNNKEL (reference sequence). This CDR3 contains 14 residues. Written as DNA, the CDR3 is TGTGCCAGCAGCCAAGATCTAACTAATGAAAAACTGTTTTTT. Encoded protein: CASSQDLTNEKLFF.

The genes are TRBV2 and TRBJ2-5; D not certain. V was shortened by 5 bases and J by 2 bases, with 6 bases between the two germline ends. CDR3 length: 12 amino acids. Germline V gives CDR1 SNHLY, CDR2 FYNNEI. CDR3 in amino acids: CASSSVQETQYF. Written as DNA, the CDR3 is TGTGCCAGCAGTTCAGTACAAGAGACCCAGTACTTC.

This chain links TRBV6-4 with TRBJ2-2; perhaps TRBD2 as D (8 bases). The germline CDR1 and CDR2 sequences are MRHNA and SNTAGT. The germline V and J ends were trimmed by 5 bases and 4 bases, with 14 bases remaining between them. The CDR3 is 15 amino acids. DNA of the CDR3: TGTGCCAGCAGTCGGGAGGGGGCGGTCACCGGGGAGCTGTTTTTT. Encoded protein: CASSREGAVTGELFF.

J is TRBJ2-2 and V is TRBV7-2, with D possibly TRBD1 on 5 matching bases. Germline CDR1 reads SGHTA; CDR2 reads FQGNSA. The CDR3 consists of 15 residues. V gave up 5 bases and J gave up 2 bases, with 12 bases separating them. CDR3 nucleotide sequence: TGTGCCAGCAGCCTAGGGCAGGGAAACACCGGGGAGCTGTTTTTT. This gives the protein CASSLGQGNTGELFF.

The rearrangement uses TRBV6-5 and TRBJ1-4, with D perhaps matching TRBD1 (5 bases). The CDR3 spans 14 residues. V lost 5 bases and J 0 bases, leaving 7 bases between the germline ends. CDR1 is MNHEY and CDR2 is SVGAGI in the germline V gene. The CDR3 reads CASSRTPTNEKLFF. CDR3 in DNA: TGTGCCAGCAGTAGGACACCAACTAATGAAAAACTGTTTTTT.

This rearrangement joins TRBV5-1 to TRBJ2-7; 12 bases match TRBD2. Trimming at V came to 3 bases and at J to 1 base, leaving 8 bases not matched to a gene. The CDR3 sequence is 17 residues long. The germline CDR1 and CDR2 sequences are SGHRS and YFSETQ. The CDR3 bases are TGCGCCAGCAGCTCAGGACTAGCGGGACTACGATCCTACGAGCAGTACTTC. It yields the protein CASSSGLAGLRSYEQYF.

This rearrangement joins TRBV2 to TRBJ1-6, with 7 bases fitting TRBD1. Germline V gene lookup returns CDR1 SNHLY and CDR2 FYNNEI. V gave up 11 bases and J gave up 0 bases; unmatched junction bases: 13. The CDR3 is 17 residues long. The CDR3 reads CAVLGQVVSSYNSPLHF. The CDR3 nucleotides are TGTGCCGTCCTTGGACAGGTCGTTAGCTCCTATAATTCACCCCTCCACTTT.

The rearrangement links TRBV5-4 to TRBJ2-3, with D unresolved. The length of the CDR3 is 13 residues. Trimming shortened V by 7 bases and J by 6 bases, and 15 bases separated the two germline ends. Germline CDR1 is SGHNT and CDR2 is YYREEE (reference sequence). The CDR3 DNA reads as TGTGCCAGCCGAGCCCCACGAGTTGATACGCAGTATTTT. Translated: CASRAPRVDTQYF.

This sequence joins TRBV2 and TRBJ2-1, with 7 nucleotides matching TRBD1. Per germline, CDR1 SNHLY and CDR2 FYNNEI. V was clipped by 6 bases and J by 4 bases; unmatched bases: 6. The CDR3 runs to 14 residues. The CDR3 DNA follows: TGTGCCAGCAGACCGGGACAGAGTTACAATGAGCAGTTCTTC. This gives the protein CASRPGQSYNEQFF.

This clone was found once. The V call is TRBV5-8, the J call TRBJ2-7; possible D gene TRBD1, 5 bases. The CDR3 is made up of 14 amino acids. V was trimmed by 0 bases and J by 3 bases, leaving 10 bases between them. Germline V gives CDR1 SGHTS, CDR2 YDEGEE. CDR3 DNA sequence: TGTGCCAGCAGCTTGGCAGACAGCGACTACGAGCAGTACTTC. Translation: CASSLADSDYEQYF.

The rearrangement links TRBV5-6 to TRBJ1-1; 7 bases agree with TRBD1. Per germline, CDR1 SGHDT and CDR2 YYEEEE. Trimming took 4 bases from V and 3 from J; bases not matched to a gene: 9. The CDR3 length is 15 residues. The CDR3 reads CASSGDREEDTEAFF. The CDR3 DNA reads TGTGCCAGCAGCGGAGACAGGGAGGAAGACACTGAAGCTTTCTTT.

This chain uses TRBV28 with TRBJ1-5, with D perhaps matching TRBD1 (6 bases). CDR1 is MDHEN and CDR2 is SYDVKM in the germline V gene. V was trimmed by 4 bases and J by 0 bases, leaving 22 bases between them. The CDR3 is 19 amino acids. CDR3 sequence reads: CASSYPGQLFHRSNQPQHF. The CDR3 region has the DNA TGTGCCAGCAGTTACCCTGGACAGCTTTTCCACCGTAGCAATCAGCCCCAGCATTTT.